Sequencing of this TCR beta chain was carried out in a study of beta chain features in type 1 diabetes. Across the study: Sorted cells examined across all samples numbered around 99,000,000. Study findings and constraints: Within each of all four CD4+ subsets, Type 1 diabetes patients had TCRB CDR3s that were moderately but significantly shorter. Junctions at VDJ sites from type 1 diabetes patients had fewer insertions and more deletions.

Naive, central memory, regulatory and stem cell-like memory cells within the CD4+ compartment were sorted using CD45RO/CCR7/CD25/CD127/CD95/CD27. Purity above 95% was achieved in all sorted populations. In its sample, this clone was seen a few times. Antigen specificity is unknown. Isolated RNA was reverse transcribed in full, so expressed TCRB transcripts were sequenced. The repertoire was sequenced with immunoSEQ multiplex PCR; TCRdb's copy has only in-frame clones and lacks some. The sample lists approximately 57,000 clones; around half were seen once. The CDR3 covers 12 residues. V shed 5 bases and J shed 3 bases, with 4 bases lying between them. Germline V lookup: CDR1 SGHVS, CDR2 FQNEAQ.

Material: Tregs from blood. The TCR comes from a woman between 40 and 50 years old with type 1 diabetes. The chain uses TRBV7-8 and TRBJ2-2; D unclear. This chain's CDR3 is CASSLYTGELFF. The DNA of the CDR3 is TGTGCCAGCAGCCTGTACACCGGGGAGCTGTTTTTT.